This TCR beta chain was found in a study of a mutant IDH1 vaccine in newly diagnosed glioma. For the study at large: Patients had received radiotherapy, temozolomide, or both previously, most receiving both.

Clones were read by immunoSEQ multiplex PCR, and TCRdb kept only the in-frame ones, dropping some. This sample has some 120,000 clones, with roughly 77% found just once. Time point of the sample: week 11, during vaccination. Every vaccine dose comprised 300 ug of mutant IDH1 20-mer peptide plus topical imiquimod. This clone came up once. Its antigen remains unknown. The sequence derives from a man in his forties with glioma. Sequences were derived from PBMCs, sampled from a glioma patient whose treatment included an IDH1 peptide vaccine.

The CDR3 sequence is CASSFSGANTGELFF. CDR3 nucleotides: TGCGCCAGCAGCTTTTCGGGGGCGAACACCGGGGAGCTGTTTTTT. The rearrangement links TRBV5-1 to TRBJ2-2; D is perhaps TRBD2 (6 bases). V lost 2 bases and J lost 0, with 8 bases in between. This CDR3 contains 15 residues. Germline CDR1 is SGHRS and CDR2 is YFSETQ.